One sample yielded the 25 T cell receptor beta chains listed below, sequenced in a study of T cells expressing NK-cell markers. TCRdb reprocessed the 5' RACE reads, with one entry per CDR3 protein and no DNA. Listed are roughly 390,000 distinct CDR3 sequences; approximately 11% falls within the top ten. The sequenced material came from blood T cells: a sorted CD56 or NKG2C T cell subset, CD4+ or CD8+ T cells, or bulk PBMC T cells (not recorded which). These receptors came from a woman in her forties or fifties in good health.

The V and J genes are TRBV12-3 or TRBV12-4 and TRBJ2-3. CDR3 size: 11 residues. CDR3: CASSSVGPQYF.

The chain carries TRBV4-2 and TRBJ2-7; TCRdb designates TRBD1, a call that cannot be tested without DNA. Germline V gene lookup returns CDR1 LGHNA and CDR2 YNFKEQ. CDR3 length equals 16 residues. The CDR3 loop is CASSQGGQGLSYEQYF.

The chain combines TRBV5-1 with TRBJ2-5; TCRdb outputs TRBD1, but without DNA this stays unchecked. Germline V gene data show CDR1 as SGHRS and CDR2 as YFSETQ. The CDR3 is 16 amino acids. CDR3 sequence: CASSYAGTLPQETQYF.

This sequence joins TRBV12-3 or TRBV12-4 and TRBJ2-7; checking the TCRdb D call of TRBD1 is not possible without DNA. CDR3 length equals 15 residues. CDR3 protein: CASSLGRDRGYEQYF.

The chain has TRBV5-1 and TRBJ2-2. The CDR3 extends over 16 amino acids. CDR1 and CDR2 from the germline V gene are SGHRS and YFSETQ. This CDR3 reads CASSSDAQGRTGELFF. Supplemented by reference TRBV5-1 and TRBJ2-2, the full variable domain reads KAGVTQTPRYLIKTRGQQVTLSCSPISGHRSVSWYQQTPGQGLQFLFEYFSETQRNKGNFPGRFSGRQFSNSRSEMNVSTLELGDSALYLCASSSDAQGRTGELFFGEGSRLTVL.

V is TRBV12-3 or TRBV12-4 and J is TRBJ2-3; TCRdb's D gene call, TRBD2, goes unchecked for lack of DNA. The CDR3 spans 15 residues. CDR3 loop: CASSPGLASTDTQYF.

The V gene is TRBV19, the J gene TRBJ2-5; there is no DNA to check the TCRdb D call of TRBD1. The CDR3 runs 14 residues. Germline V gene lookup returns CDR1 LNHDA and CDR2 SQIVND (reference sequence). CDR3 protein: CASNSLEGQETQYF.

This chain connects TRBV29-1 to TRBJ2-7; TCRdb indicates TRBD1, and absent DNA this call remains unverified. This CDR3 spans 13 amino acids. Germline-derived CDR1 and CDR2 are SQVTM and ANQGSEA. The CDR3 sequence is CSVEDRESYEQYF.

The chain is built from TRBV27 and TRBJ2-2; TCRdb's D call of TRBD1 is untestable without DNA. The CDR3 is 17 residues long. Looked up from germline, CDR1 is MNHEY and CDR2 is SMNVEV (reference sequence). The CDR3 loop reads CASSPPRERGKDGELFF.

The chain employs TRBV15 and TRBJ1-6; TCRdb's assignment of TRBD1 cannot be checked, as there is no DNA. Germline CDR1 reads LNHNV; CDR2 reads YYDKDF (reference sequence). This CDR3 is built from 14 residues. The CDR3 is CATGTGYDESPLHF.

The chain is built from TRBV11-2 and TRBJ2-1; TCRdb lists TRBD1, though no DNA is available to test this call. CDR1 and CDR2 (germline): SGHAT, FQNNGV. This CDR3 region has 13 residues. CDR3 sequence reads: CASSSDRAHEQFF.

This sequence joins TRBV27 and TRBJ1-5. Germline V gene data show CDR1 as MNHEY and CDR2 as SMNVEV (reference sequence). The CDR3 totals 12 residues. This CDR3 is CASSFKNQPQHF.

The chain couples TRBV20-1 to TRBJ2-1; TCRdb's assignment of TRBD2 cannot be checked, as there is no DNA. The CDR3 sequence is 15 residues long. The germline CDR1 and CDR2 sequences are DFQATT and SNEGSKA (reference sequence). The CDR3 spells CSARVGKRAYNEQFF.

V and J are TRBV20-1 and TRBJ2-3; TCRdb's D gene call, TRBD1, goes unchecked for lack of DNA. Germline CDR1 is DFQATT and CDR2 is SNEGSKA (reference sequence). The CDR3 sequence is 14 residues long. CDR3 protein: CSARAWTGKGTQYF.

V is TRBV7-9 and J is TRBJ2-5; TCRdb names TRBD1, which stays unverified in the absence of DNA. The CDR3 contains 15 residues. CDR1 and CDR2 (germline): SEHNR, FQNEAQ (reference sequence). The CDR3: CASSPRRQGEETQYF.

V usage is TRBV7-2 and J usage is TRBJ2-4. The CDR3 extends over 16 amino acids. The germline CDR1 and CDR2 sequences are SGHTA and FQGNSA. This CDR3 reads CASSQTNKIAKNIQYF.

The chain is built from TRBV20-1 and TRBJ1-5; the D call of TRBD1 rests on TCRdb alone, since no DNA is present to check it. In germline, CDR1 is DFQATT, CDR2 SNEGSKA (reference sequence). The CDR3 totals 14 residues. CDR3 residues: CSAREGGVQQPQHF.

V usage is TRBV14 and J usage is TRBJ2-7; no DNA is available, so the TRBD2 call from TCRdb remains unchecked. The germline CDR1 and CDR2 sequences are SGHDN and FVKESK. This CDR3 is 18 amino acids long. The CDR3 region is CASSPRGGTSGRTYEQYF. The whole variable domain, remainder taken from reference TRBV14 and TRBJ2-7, is EAGVTQFPSHSVIEKGQTVTLRCDPISGHDNLYWYRRVMGKEIKFLLHFVKESKQDESGMPNNRFLAERTGGTYSTLKVQPAELEDSGVYFCASSPRGGTSGRTYEQYFGPGTRLTVT.

This sequence joins TRBV12-3 or TRBV12-4 and TRBJ2-3; TCRdb gives TRBD1 as the D gene, but with no DNA this cannot be confirmed. The CDR3 is made up of 13 amino acids. CDR3 sequence: CASSRGTYDTQYF.

The rearrangement links TRBV20-1 to TRBJ1-5. Germline CDR1 and CDR2: DFQATT and SNEGSKA (reference sequence). This CDR3 is 16 amino acids long. CDR3 sequence: CSARDRARGGSQPQHF.

The J gene is TRBJ1-2, the V gene TRBV19. The CDR3 has 15 residues. Per the germline V gene, CDR1 is LNHDA and CDR2 is SQIVND (reference sequence). The CDR3 sequence is CASSIVEGRFSGYTF.

This chain joins TRBV9 and TRBJ1-1; the D gene TCRdb calls, TRBD1, cannot be checked with no DNA. Per germline, CDR1 SGDLS and CDR2 YYNGEE. The CDR3 covers 16 residues. CDR3 sequence: CASSADRGGPNTEAFF.

The V and J genes are TRBV5-1 and TRBJ2-2; the D call from TCRdb, TRBD1, cannot be confirmed without DNA. CDR1 and CDR2 from the germline V gene are SGHRS and YFSETQ. The CDR3 is made up of 14 amino acids. The CDR3 region is CASSLARAARELFF.

This sequence joins TRBV24-1 and TRBJ2-1; the D call from TCRdb, TRBD2, cannot be confirmed without DNA. There are 16 residues in the CDR3. CDR1 is KGHDR and CDR2 is SFDVKD in the germline V gene. The CDR3 loop is CATSDPSLAGLNEQFF.

The CDR3 here is CASQRRSPTDTQYF. The chain employs TRBV3-1 and TRBJ2-3; TCRdb's D gene call, TRBD2, goes unchecked for lack of DNA. Germline CDR1 LGHDT, CDR2 YNNKEL (reference sequence). This CDR3 spans 14 amino acids.